Each of the 9 T cell receptor beta chains below was sequenced from the same sample in a study of T-cell reconstitution after alpha-beta-depleted transplantation in children. TCRbeta library construction was performed incorporating unique molecular identifiers. TCRdb ran MiXCR on the PCR reads and lists one entry per CDR3 protein. The table has roughly 90,000 distinct CDR3 sequences, roughly an eighth seen once. The source material was PBMCs from the stem cell graft donor, sampled from the stem cell graft. These receptors were taken from a human donor who donated a stem cell graft to a child with inherited bone marrow failure.

The chain employs TRBV4-3 and TRBJ1-2; a weak D match, TRBD1 (5 bases). The CDR3 contains 15 residues. V lost 1 base to trimming and J lost 0 bases, with 9 bases between them. The germline V gene has CDR1 LGHNA and CDR2 YSLEER. The CDR3 loop is CASSQGQTANYGYTF. The CDR3 DNA follows: TGCGCCAGCAGCCAAGGACAGACTGCTAACTATGGCTACACCTTC.

This clonotype has more than one count but fewer than ten. A read error may account for a junction end that differs from germline. This chain uses TRBV7-7 with TRBJ2-1, with TRBD2 matching 8 bases. The germline V gene has CDR1 SSHAT and CDR2 FNYEAQ (reference sequence). CDR3 size: 13 residues. The CDR3 here is CASSRSTSGEQFF. The CDR3 bases are TGTGCTAGCAGCCGAAGCACTAGCGGTGAGCAGTTCTTC.

The rearrangement links TRBV6-1 to TRBJ2-5; D is unresolved. Germline CDR1 is MNHNS and CDR2 is SASEGT. V shed 4 bases and J shed 3 bases, with 12 bases lying between them. This CDR3 is 14 amino acids long. The CDR3 DNA is TGTGCCAGCAGTGGACTGTCGTGGAAAGAGACCCAGTACTTC. This codes for CASSGLSWKETQYF.

This clonotype was counted many times. V is TRBV12-3 or TRBV12-4 and J is TRBJ1-1; D gene uncertain. The length of the CDR3 is 11 residues. V was pared by 5 bases and J by 4 bases, with 5 bases between. In nucleotides, the CDR3 is TGTGCCAGCAGTGCGTTCACTGAAGCTTTCTTT. It encodes CASSAFTEAFF.

This clonotype was recorded at least ten times. The V call is TRBV5-1, the J call TRBJ2-4; D is uncertain. This CDR3 spans 16 amino acids. Germline V gene data show CDR1 as SGHRS and CDR2 as YFSETQ. V lost 0 bases, J lost 0 bases, and 10 bases lay in between. The CDR3 DNA reads as TGCGCCAGCAGCTTGGCCTCAACACTAGCCAAAAACATTCAGTACTTC. Amino acid sequence: CASSLASTLAKNIQYF. The whole variable domain, remainder taken from reference TRBV5-1 and TRBJ2-4, is KAGVTQTPRYLIKTRGQQVTLSCSPISGHRSVSWYQQTPGQGLQFLFEYFSETQRNKGNFPGRFSGRQFSNSRSEMNVSTLELGDSALYLCASSLASTLAKNIQYFGAGTRLSVL.

At least ten counts were recorded for this clonotype. V gene TRBV9 combines with J gene TRBJ1-1; D is ambiguous. The CDR3 covers 15 residues. Germline lookup yields CDR1 SGDLS and CDR2 YYNGEE. Trimming stripped 4 bases from V and 3 bases from J, with 16 bases between. CDR3 nucleotide sequence: TGTGCCAGCAGCCCCCTGGGGAGTTCGGACACTGAAGCTTTCTTT. Amino acid sequence: CASSPLGSSDTEAFF. The full variable domain, its missing parts supplied by reference TRBV9 and TRBJ1-1, is DSGVTQTPKHLITATGQRVTLRCSPRSGDLSVYWYQQSLDQGLQFLIQYYNGEERAKGNILERFSAQQFPDLHSELNLSSLELGDSALYFCASSPLGSSDTEAFFGQGTRLTVV.

This clonotype was found many times. At one end the junction does not follow the germline gene, possibly because of a read error. The rearrangement joins TRBV7-6 to TRBJ2-6; D uncertain. Germline V gene lookup returns CDR1 SGHVS and CDR2 FNYEAQ. CDR3 size: 16 residues. The CDR3 loop reads CAISPLYHSGANVLTF. The DNA for the CDR3 is TGTGCCATCAGCCCGCTTTACCACTCTGGGGCCAACGTCCTGACTTTC. The variable domain in full, completed from reference TRBV7-6 and TRBJ2-6, reads GAGVSQSPRYKVTKRGQDVALRCDPISGHVSLYWYRQALGQGPEFLTYFNYEAQQDKSGLPNDRFSAERPEGSISTLTIQRTEQRDSAMYRCAISPLYHSGANVLTFGAGSRLTVL.

The rearrangement links TRBV4-3 to TRBJ2-3; D not certain. V was shortened by 0 bases and J by 0 bases, with 10 bases between the two germline ends. Germline values: CDR1 LGHNA, CDR2 YSLEER. This CDR3 region has 16 residues. This chain's CDR3 is CASSQDWSTSTDTQYF. Here the CDR3 DNA reads TGCGCCAGCAGCCAAGATTGGAGCACTAGCACAGATACGCAGTATTTT.

The table lists this clonotype with many counts. This chain uses TRBV24-1 with TRBJ2-5; 8 nucleotides line up with TRBD1. The CDR3 length is 15 residues. Germline V gene lookup returns CDR1 KGHDR and CDR2 SFDVKD. V trimming: 6 bases; J trimming: 2 bases; junction bases outside the gene matches: 7. The DNA for the CDR3 is TGTGCCACCAGTCCTGGGACAGGCCGACAAGAGACCCAGTACTTC. Protein product: CATSPGTGRQETQYF.